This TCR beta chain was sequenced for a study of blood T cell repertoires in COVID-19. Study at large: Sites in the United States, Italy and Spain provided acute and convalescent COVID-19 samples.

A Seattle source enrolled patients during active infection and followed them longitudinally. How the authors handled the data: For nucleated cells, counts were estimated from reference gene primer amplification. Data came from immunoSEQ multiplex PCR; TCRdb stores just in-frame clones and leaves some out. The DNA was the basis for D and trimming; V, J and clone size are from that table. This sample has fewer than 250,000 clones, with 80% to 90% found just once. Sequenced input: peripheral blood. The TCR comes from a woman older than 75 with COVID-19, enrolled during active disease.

The CDR3 here is CASSPWAVINEKLFF. CDR3 bases: TGTGCCAGCTCACCATGGGCAGTTATTAATGAAAAACTGTTTTTT. The chain is built from TRBV18 and TRBJ1-4, with D unresolved. The CDR3 is made up of 15 amino acids. Germline V gene lookup returns CDR1 KGHSH and CDR2 LQKENI. V lost 2 bases and J 4 bases, leaving 11 bases between the germline ends.